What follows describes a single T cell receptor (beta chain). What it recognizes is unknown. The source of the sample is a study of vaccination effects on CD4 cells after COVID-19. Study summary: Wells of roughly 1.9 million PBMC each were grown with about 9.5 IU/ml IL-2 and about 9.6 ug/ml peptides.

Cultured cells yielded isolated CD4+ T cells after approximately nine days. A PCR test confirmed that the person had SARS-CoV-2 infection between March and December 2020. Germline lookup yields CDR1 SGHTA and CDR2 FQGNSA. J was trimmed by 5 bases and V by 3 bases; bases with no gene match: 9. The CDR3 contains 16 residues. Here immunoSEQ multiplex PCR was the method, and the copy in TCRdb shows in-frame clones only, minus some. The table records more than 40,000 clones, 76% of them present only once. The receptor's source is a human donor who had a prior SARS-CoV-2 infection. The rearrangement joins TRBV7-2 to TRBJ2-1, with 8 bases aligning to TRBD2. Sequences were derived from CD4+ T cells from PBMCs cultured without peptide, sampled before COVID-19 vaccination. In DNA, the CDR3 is TGTGCCAGCAGCTTTATAGCGGGACTAGTGAACAATGAGCAGTTCTTC. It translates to CASSFIAGLVNNEQFF.